Sequencing of this T cell receptor beta chain was carried out in a study of T cells in tuberculosis. Adolescents were screened for latent TB by skin test and IGRA. Each donor contributed 90,000 to 100,000 T cells on average, unsorted. Clones were read by immunoSEQ multiplex PCR, and TCRdb kept only the in-frame ones, dropping some. The sample contains some 23,000 clones, 90% to 95% of which appear only once. General study points: Smaller alpha distances in active tuberculosis partly reflected shorter CDR3-alpha lengths.

The CDR3 consists of 14 residues. CDR1 MNHEY and CDR2 SVGAGI come from the germline V gene. The V end was cut by 6 bases, the J end by 0 bases, with 12 bases between. A remark on this clone: Its antigen remains unknown.

The source is a donor aged 5 to 30 with latent tuberculosis or without tuberculosis infection. Some clones in this sample may be carry-over from other donors' samples. Sequenced: PBMCs. The V call is TRBV6-5, the J call TRBJ2-7; a weak D match, TRBD1 (6 bases). The CDR3 loop is CASSRTGISYEQYF. The CDR3 DNA reads TGTGCCAGCAGCCGAACAGGGATCTCCTACGAGCAGTACTTC.